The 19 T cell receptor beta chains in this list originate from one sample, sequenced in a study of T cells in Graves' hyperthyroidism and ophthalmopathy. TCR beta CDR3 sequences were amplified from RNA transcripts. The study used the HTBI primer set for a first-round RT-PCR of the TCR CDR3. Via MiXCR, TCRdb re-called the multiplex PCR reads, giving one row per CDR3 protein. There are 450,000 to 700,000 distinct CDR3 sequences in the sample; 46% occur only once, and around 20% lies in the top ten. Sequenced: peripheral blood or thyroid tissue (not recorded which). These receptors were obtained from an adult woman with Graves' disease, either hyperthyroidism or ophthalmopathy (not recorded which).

The CDR3 DNA sequence: TGCGCCAGCAGCTTTCCCCGGGACACTCCCTCTGGCTACACCTTC. Translated: CASSFPRDTPSGYTF. V and J are TRBV5-1 and TRBJ1-2, with a tentative D call TRBD1 (6 bases). The length of the CDR3 is 15 residues. Deletions cut 2 bases from V and 7 bases from J, with 18 bases between. CDR1 is SGHRS and CDR2 is YFSETQ in the germline V gene.

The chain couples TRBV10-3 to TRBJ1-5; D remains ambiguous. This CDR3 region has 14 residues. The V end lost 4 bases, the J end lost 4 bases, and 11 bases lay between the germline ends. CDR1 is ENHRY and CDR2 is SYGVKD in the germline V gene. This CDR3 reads CAISVTNTNQPQHF. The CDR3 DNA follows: TGTGCCATCAGTGTAACGAATACTAATCAGCCCCAGCATTTT.

The CDR3 nucleotides read TGTGCCAGCAGTTACGGGAGGCCCCAGCCAACTAACTATGGCTACACCTTC. This sequence encodes CASSYGRPQPTNYGYTF. The chain links TRBV2 to TRBJ1-2; D call uncertain. The V gene's germline CDR1 is SNHLY and CDR2 FYNNEI. The CDR3 has 17 amino acids. Trimming removed 5 bases at V and 0 bases at J, with 19 bases between.

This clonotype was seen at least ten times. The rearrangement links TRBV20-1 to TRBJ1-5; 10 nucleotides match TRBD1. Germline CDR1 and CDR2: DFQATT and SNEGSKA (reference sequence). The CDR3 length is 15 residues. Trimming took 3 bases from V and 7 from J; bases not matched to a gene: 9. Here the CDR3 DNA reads TGCAGTGCTAGCCCAAGGGACAGGGGAAACCAGCCCCAGCATTTT. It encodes CSASPRDRGNQPQHF.

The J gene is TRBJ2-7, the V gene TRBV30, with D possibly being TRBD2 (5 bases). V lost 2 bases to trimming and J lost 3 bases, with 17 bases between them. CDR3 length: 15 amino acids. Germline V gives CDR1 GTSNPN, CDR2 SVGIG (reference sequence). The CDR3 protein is CAWSSLTRVDYEQYF. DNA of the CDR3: TGTGCCTGGAGTTCCCTAACTAGGGTCGACTACGAGCAGTACTTC.

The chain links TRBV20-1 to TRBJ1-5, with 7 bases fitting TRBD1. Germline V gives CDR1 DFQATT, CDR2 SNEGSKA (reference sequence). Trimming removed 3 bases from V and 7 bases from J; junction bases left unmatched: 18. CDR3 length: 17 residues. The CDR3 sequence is CSASLLAAGDSGQPQHF. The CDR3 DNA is TGCAGTGCTAGTTTACTAGCGGCCGGGGACAGCGGACAGCCCCAGCATTTT.

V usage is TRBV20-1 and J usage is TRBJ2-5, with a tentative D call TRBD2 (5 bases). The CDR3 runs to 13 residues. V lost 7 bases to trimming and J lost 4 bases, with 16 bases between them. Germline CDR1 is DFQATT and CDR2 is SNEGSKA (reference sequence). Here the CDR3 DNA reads TGCAGTGGGATGCGGCAAGGAGGAGAGACCCAGTACTTC. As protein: CSGMRQGGETQYF.

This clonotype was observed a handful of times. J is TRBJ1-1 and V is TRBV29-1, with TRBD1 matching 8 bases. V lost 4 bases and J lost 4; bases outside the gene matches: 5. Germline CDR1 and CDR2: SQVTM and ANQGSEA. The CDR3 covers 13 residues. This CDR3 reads CSVGQGALTEAFF. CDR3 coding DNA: TGCAGCGTTGGGCAGGGGGCGCTCACTGAAGCTTTCTTT.

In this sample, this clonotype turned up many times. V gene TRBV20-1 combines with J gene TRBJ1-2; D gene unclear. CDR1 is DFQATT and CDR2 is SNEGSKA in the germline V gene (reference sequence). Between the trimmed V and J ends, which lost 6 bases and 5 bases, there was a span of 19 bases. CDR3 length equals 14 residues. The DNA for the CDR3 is TGCAGTGCGACCCCCTCCGAGATCGTGTATGGCTACACCTTC. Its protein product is CSATPSEIVYGYTF.

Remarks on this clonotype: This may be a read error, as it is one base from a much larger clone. The CDR3, as DNA: TGTGCCAGCCGGAGAATAAACCCCTACGAGCAGTACTTC. Its protein product is CASRRINPYEQYF. The rearrangement joins TRBV11-2 to TRBJ2-7; D is unclear. The germline V gene encodes CDR1 SGHAT and CDR2 FQNNGV. The length of the CDR3 is 13 residues. V was shortened by 8 bases and J by 2 bases, with 13 bases between the two germline ends.

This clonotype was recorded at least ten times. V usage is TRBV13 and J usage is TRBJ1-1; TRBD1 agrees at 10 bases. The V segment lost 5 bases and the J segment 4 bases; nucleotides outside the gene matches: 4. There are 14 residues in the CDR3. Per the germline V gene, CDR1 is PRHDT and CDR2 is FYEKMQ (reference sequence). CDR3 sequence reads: CASSQTGGPTEAFF. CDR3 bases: TGTGCCAGCAGCCAGACAGGGGGCCCCACTGAAGCTTTCTTT.

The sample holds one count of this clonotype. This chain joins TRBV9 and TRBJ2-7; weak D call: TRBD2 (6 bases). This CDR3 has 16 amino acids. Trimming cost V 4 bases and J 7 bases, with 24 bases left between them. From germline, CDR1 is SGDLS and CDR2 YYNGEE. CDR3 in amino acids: CASSSSLAPTYNEQYF. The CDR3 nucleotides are TGTGCCAGCAGCTCAAGCCTAGCGCCAACCTACAATGAGCAGTACTTC.

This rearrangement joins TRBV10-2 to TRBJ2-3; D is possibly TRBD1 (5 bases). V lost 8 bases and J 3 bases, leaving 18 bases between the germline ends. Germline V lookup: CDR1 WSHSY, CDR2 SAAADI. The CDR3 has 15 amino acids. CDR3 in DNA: TGCGCCAGCGGAAGAAGGGGCTTGGGGACAGATACGCAGTATTTT. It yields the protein CASGRRGLGTDTQYF.

The CDR3 reads CASGGGQGDYEQYF. In nucleotides, the CDR3 is TGTGCGAGCGGGGGGGGACAGGGAGACTACGAGCAGTACTTC. J is TRBJ2-7 and V is TRBV6-1, with D perhaps matching TRBD2 (10 bases). Germline V gene sequence: CDR1 MNHNS, CDR2 SASEGT. The CDR3 is 14 residues long.

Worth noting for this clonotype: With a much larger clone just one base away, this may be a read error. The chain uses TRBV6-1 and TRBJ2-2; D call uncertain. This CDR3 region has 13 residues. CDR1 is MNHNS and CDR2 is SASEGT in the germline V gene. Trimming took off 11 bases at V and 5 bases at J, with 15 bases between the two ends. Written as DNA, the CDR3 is TGTGCCGGCCGATTATTGTTGACCGGGGAGCTGTTTTTT. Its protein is CAGRLLLTGELFF.

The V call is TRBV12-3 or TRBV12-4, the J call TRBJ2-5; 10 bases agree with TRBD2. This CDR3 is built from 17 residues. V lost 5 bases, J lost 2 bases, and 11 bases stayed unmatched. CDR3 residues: CASSAHYGTSDQETQYF. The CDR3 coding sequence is TGTGCCAGCAGTGCACACTACGGGACTAGCGATCAAGAGACCCAGTACTTC.

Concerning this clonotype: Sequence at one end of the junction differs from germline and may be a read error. The CDR3 coding sequence is TGTGCCGGCAGAAGGGGGAGAAACTATGGCTACACCTTC. This gives the protein CAGRRGRNYGYTF. This chain joins TRBV2 and TRBJ1-2, with D possibly matching TRBD1 (6 bases). This CDR3 contains 13 residues. Germline V lookup: CDR1 SNHLY, CDR2 FYNNEI.

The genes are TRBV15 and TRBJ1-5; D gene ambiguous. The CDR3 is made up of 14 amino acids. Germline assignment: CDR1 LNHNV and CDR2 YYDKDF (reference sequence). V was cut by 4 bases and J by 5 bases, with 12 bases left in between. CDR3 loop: CATSIYGRDQPQHF. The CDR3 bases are TGTGCCACCAGCATTTACGGTAGGGATCAGCCCCAGCATTTT.

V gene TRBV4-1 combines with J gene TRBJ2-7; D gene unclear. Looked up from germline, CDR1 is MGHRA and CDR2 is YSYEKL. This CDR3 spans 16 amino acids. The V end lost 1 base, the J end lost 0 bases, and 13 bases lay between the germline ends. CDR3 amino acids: CASSQGWARSSYEQYF. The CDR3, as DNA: TGCGCCAGCAGCCAAGGCTGGGCGCGGAGCTCCTACGAGCAGTACTTC.